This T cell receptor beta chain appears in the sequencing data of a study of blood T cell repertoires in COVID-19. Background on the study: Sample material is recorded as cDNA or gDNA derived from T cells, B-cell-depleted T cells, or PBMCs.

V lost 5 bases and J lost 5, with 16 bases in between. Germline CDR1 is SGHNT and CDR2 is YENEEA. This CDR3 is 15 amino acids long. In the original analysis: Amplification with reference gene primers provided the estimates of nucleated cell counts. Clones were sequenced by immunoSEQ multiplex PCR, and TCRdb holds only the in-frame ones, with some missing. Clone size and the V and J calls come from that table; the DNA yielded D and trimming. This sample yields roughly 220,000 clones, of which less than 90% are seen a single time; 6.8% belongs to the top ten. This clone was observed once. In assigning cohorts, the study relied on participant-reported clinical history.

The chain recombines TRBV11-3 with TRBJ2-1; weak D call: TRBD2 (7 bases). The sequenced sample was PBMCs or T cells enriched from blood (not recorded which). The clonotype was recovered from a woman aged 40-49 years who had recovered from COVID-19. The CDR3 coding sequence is TGTGCCAGCAGCCCGAGGGGGGGTCGACACAATGAGCAGTTCTTC. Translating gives CASSPRGGRHNEQFF.